The 31 T cell receptor beta chains reported below all come from one sample, sequenced in a study of blood T cell repertoires in COVID-19. Using immunoSEQ multiplex PCR, the repertoire was profiled, and TCRdb retains in-frame clones only, with some absent. The sample shows about 310,000 clones, 75% to 90% of them seen only once. Sequenced: PBMCs or T cells enriched from blood (not recorded which). These receptors all stem from a young man who had recovered from COVID-19.

The DNA of the CDR3 is TGTGCCAGTAGTATTGGTTCGGCGGTTGGGCCCCAGCATTTT. Encoded protein: CASSIGSAVGPQHF. The chain links TRBV19 to TRBJ1-5, with D hard to call. The CDR3 covers 14 residues. Between the trimmed V and J ends, which lost 3 bases and 9 bases, there was a span of 15 bases. The germline CDR1 and CDR2 sequences are LNHDA and SQIVND (reference sequence). Full variable domain (missing parts from reference TRBV19 and TRBJ1-5): DGGITQSPKYLFRKEGQNVTLSCEQNLNHDAMYWYRQDPGQGLRLIYYSQIVNDFQKGDIAEGYSVSREKKESFPLTVTSAQKNPTAFYLCASSIGSAVGPQHFGDGTRLSIL.

The chain has TRBV2 and TRBJ1-1, with D unresolved. V was trimmed by 3 bases and J by 5 bases, leaving 10 bases between them. This CDR3 spans 13 amino acids. Germline CDR1 and CDR2: SNHLY and FYNNEI. The CDR3 region is CASSDTARTEAFF. CDR3 nucleotide sequence: TGTGCCAGCAGTGACACAGCCAGGACTGAAGCTTTCTTT.

V gene TRBV7-9 combines with J gene TRBJ1-1, with D tentatively TRBD1 (6 bases). Germline CDR1 is SEHNR and CDR2 is FQNEAQ (reference sequence). This CDR3 has 17 residues. With 5 bases removed from V and 0 bases from J, the gap between germline ends came to 19 bases. The CDR3 coding sequence is TGTGCCAGCAGCCGCCTAGGACAGAGAGACATGAACACTGAAGCTTTCTTT. This sequence encodes CASSRLGQRDMNTEAFF.

The chain employs TRBV19 and TRBJ1-1; D uncertain. This CDR3 region has 14 residues. V was cut by 2 bases and J by 0 bases, with 7 bases left in between. Per germline, CDR1 LNHDA and CDR2 SQIVND (reference sequence). The CDR3 is CASSINTLNTEAFF. CDR3 nucleotide sequence: TGTGCCAGTAGTATAAACACCTTGAACACTGAAGCTTTCTTT.

The chain employs TRBV30 and TRBJ2-1, with TRBD1 identical over 10 bases. V gave up 3 bases and J gave up 8 bases; unmatched junction bases: 7. The length of the CDR3 is 14 residues. Germline values: CDR1 GTSNPN, CDR2 SVGIG (reference sequence). CDR3 nucleotide sequence: TGTGCCTGGAGCCCCTCCGGGACAGGGGATGAGCAGTTCTTC. Its translation: CAWSPSGTGDEQFF.

V and J are TRBV3-1 (or the pseudogene TRBV3-2) and TRBJ1-1; 10 nucleotides line up with TRBD1. V lost 2 bases to trimming and J lost 3 bases; unmatched junction nucleotides: 3. Germline CDR1 is LGHDT and CDR2 is YNNKEL (reference sequence). The length of the CDR3 is 15 residues. The CDR3 reads CASSQLGQGDTEAFF. DNA for the CDR3: TGTGCCAGCAGCCAATTAGGACAGGGGGACACTGAAGCTTTCTTT.

The V and J genes are TRBV10-3 and TRBJ1-3; D may be TRBD1 (5 bases). The V gene lost 7 bases and the J gene lost 1 base, with 8 bases spanning the gap. CDR3 size: 13 residues. Germline values: CDR1 ENHRY, CDR2 SYGVKD. The CDR3 spells CAIKGSSGNTIYF. CDR3 nucleotides: TGTGCCATCAAGGGGTCATCTGGAAACACCATATATTTT.

This clone was observed a single time. The genes are TRBV7-6 and TRBJ2-2; 9 bases match TRBD2. V lost 3 bases, J lost 5 bases, and 7 bases stayed unmatched. The CDR3 is made up of 16 amino acids. CDR1 SGHVS and CDR2 FNYEAQ come from the germline V gene. As DNA, the CDR3 is TGTGCCAGCAGCTTCCTCTCCAGCGGGGGGACCGGGGAGCTGTTTTTT. It is translated as CASSFLSSGGTGELFF.

This sequence joins TRBV4-1 and TRBJ1-6; D may be TRBD1 (6 bases). V lost 2 bases and J lost 2, with 10 bases in between. The CDR3 has 16 amino acids. The germline V gene encodes CDR1 MGHRA and CDR2 YSYEKL. The CDR3: CASSQSRGTYNSPLHF. Here the CDR3 DNA reads TGCGCCAGCAGCCAATCCAGGGGAACCTATAATTCACCCCTCCACTTT.

This chain connects TRBV7-9 to TRBJ1-5; D possibly corresponds to TRBD1 (6 bases). Germline assignment: CDR1 SEHNR and CDR2 FQNEAQ (reference sequence). The V end was cut by 1 base, the J end by 4 bases, with 23 bases between. This CDR3 contains 19 residues. The CDR3: CASSLGRGNGVLGNQPQHF. The CDR3 bases are TGTGCCAGCAGCTTAGGAAGGGGGAATGGTGTCCTGGGGAATCAGCCCCAGCATTTT.

The chain couples TRBV2 to TRBJ1-6, with a weak D call TRBD1 (6 bases). V lost 2 bases, J lost 7 bases, and 15 bases lay in between. Germline values: CDR1 SNHLY, CDR2 FYNNEI. The CDR3 runs 16 residues. The CDR3 protein is CASSEYGQLINSPLHF. The CDR3 region has the DNA TGTGCCAGCAGTGAATATGGACAGCTGATAAATTCACCCCTCCACTTT.

This chain connects TRBV5-1 to TRBJ1-1, with D uncertain. This CDR3 has 16 residues. The V end was cut by 4 bases, the J end by 2 bases, with 18 bases between. Germline assignment: CDR1 SGHRS and CDR2 YFSETQ. DNA for the CDR3: TGCGCCAGCAGCCCGGAAGTGGGGAGCCTTAACACTGAAGCTTTCTTT. It codes for CASSPEVGSLNTEAFF.

This clone has only one observation. CDR3 protein: CASSFSAKYEQYF. CDR3 bases: TGTGCCAGCAGTTTTTCAGCGAAATACGAGCAGTACTTC. This chain joins TRBV6-5 and TRBJ2-7, with unresolved D. Germline-derived CDR1 and CDR2 are MNHEY and SVGAGI. V was shortened by 4 bases and J by 4 bases, with 11 bases between the two germline ends. This CDR3 contains 13 residues.

This clone was recorded once. This chain connects TRBV9 to TRBJ2-5; the match to TRBD2 covers 15 bases. The CDR3 runs 19 residues. Germline lookup yields CDR1 SGDLS and CDR2 YYNGEE. V dropped 4 bases and J dropped 0; count of bases not matched to a gene: 10. CDR3 coding DNA: TGTGCCAGCAGCTTAAGCCGGACTAGCGGGGGGGCCAACCAAGAGACCCAGTACTTC. Protein: CASSLSRTSGGANQETQYF.

J is TRBJ2-7 and V is TRBV7-2; 10 bases align to TRBD1. The CDR3 loop spans 13 amino acids. V was pared by 4 bases and J by 5 bases, with 2 bases of the junction left unmatched. Germline CDR1 and CDR2: SGHTA and FQGNSA. The CDR3 nucleotides read TGTGCCAGCAGCTCAGACAGGGGGCACGAGCAGTACTTC. Protein product: CASSSDRGHEQYF.

The chain couples TRBV19 to TRBJ2-6; D remains unclear. The CDR3 extends over 15 amino acids. V was cut by 4 bases and J by 0 bases, with 7 bases left in between. Germline-derived CDR1 and CDR2 are LNHDA and SQIVND (reference sequence). The CDR3 loop reads CASSTGRSGANVLTF. CDR3 bases: TGTGCCAGTAGTACTGGGCGCTCTGGGGCCAACGTCCTGACTTTC.

J is TRBJ2-7 and V is TRBV29-1; 7 nucleotides agree with TRBD1. Germline lookup yields CDR1 SQVTM and CDR2 ANQGSEA. After removal of 7 bases from V and 3 bases from J, the junction contained 3 bases not matched to a gene. The CDR3 totals 11 residues. CDR3 bases: TGCAGCGCCGGGACAGTCTACGAGCAGTACTTC. Residues: CSAGTVYEQYF.

CDR3 DNA sequence: TGTGCCACCGAACTCCTGCAGGGTATGGGCGAGCAGTACTTC. This gives the protein CATELLQGMGEQYF. The chain recombines TRBV11-2 with TRBJ2-7, with D perhaps TRBD1 (5 bases). Trimming removed 10 bases at V and 6 bases at J, with 22 bases between. There are 14 residues in the CDR3. From germline, CDR1 is SGHAT and CDR2 FQNNGV.

V and J are TRBV6-6 and TRBJ1-5; 7 bases map to TRBD1. Germline V CDR1 and CDR2: MNHNY, SVGAGI (reference sequence). This CDR3 spans 13 amino acids. The V and J ends lost 4 bases and 6 bases, in that order; junction bases with no gene match: 3. In nucleotides, the CDR3 is TGTGCCAGCAGTTTACAGGGGAGTCAGCCCCAGCATTTT. As protein: CASSLQGSQPQHF.

The chain uses TRBV9 and TRBJ1-1, with 7 positions matching TRBD1. This CDR3 spans 14 amino acids. The germline CDR1 and CDR2 sequences are SGDLS and YYNGEE. V was pared by 4 bases and J by 5 bases, with 8 bases of the junction left unmatched. The CDR3 region is CASSPRQGLTEAFF. The CDR3, as DNA: TGTGCCAGCAGCCCTAGACAGGGTTTGACTGAAGCTTTCTTT.

The chain has TRBV11-1 and TRBJ2-1; TRBD2 matches at 11 bases. Germline CDR1 is SGHAT and CDR2 is FQDESV (reference sequence). Trimming cost V 6 bases and J 9 bases; bases outside gene matches: 7. This CDR3 comprises 14 residues. CDR3 DNA: TGTGCCAGCAGGGGGGGACTAGCGGACGGTGAGCAGTTCTTC. It encodes CASRGGLADGEQFF.

This chain joins TRBV24-1 and TRBJ2-1; TRBD2 matches at 8 bases. The CDR3 consists of 14 residues. Germline V lookup: CDR1 KGHDR, CDR2 SFDVKD. Trimming at V came to 5 bases and at J to 4 bases, leaving 3 bases not matched to a gene. In nucleotides, the CDR3 is TGTGCCACCAGTGGTCAGCGGGGGTACAATGAGCAGTTCTTC. It is translated as CATSGQRGYNEQFF.

The V call is TRBV30, the J call TRBJ2-2, with 7 bases fitting TRBD1. The germline CDR1 and CDR2 sequences are GTSNPN and SVGIG (reference sequence). This CDR3 comprises 17 residues. Trimming at V came to 3 bases and at J to 3 bases, leaving 13 bases not matched to a gene. The CDR3 bases are TGTGCCTGGAGACTACCCTGGGGACAGAGGGACACCGGGGAGCTGTTTTTT. It encodes CAWRLPWGQRDTGELFF.

CDR3 sequence reads: CASRHRGRGGYTF. The CDR3 coding sequence is TGTGCCAGTAGGCACAGGGGGCGAGGTGGCTACACCTTC. This chain connects TRBV19 to TRBJ1-2; 9 bases are shared with TRBD1. The CDR3 spans 13 residues. V was clipped by 6 bases and J by 7 bases; unmatched bases: 6. The germline CDR1 and CDR2 sequences are LNHDA and SQIVND (reference sequence).

The chain joins TRBV10-2 to TRBJ1-5; D unresolved. Germline V gives CDR1 WSHSY, CDR2 SAAADI. Trimming cost V 11 bases and J 0 bases, with 11 bases left between them. CDR3 length: 13 amino acids. Here the CDR3 reads CASSGNSNQPQHF. In DNA, the CDR3 is TGCGCCTCTTCAGGAAATAGCAATCAGCCCCAGCATTTT.

This clone was seen only once. The chain combines TRBV10-3 with TRBJ1-5; D ambiguous. V was cut by 8 bases and J by 2 bases, with 7 bases left in between. Germline V gives CDR1 ENHRY, CDR2 SYGVKD. The CDR3 covers 12 residues. The CDR3 sequence is CAIQEGNQPQHF. The CDR3 DNA sequence: TGTGCCATCCAGGAAGGCAATCAGCCCCAGCATTTT.

This clone has more than one count but fewer than ten. The chain has TRBV2 and TRBJ2-5; D is unresolved. There are 11 residues in the CDR3. Trimming took off 4 bases at V and 5 bases at J, with 5 bases between the two ends. Germline V CDR1 and CDR2: SNHLY, FYNNEI. CDR3 loop: CASSARETQYF. The CDR3 DNA reads TGTGCCAGCAGTGCCCGGGAGACCCAGTACTTC.

V usage is TRBV12-5 and J usage is TRBJ2-1; TRBD2 aligns across 11 bases. The V segment lost 5 bases and the J segment 6 bases; nucleotides outside the gene matches: 12. Germline V gene sequence: CDR1 LGHNT, CDR2 FRNRAP. The CDR3 has 17 amino acids. The CDR3 DNA sequence: TGTGCTAGTGGTAGAGAAAGGACTAGCGGGTTAGGCAATGAGCAGTTCTTC. It translates to CASGRERTSGLGNEQFF.

This clone was seen just once. The chain combines TRBV3-1 (or the pseudogene TRBV3-2) with TRBJ2-1, with unresolved D. CDR3 length equals 15 residues. Germline V gene lookup returns CDR1 LGHDT and CDR2 YNNKEL (reference sequence). V was pared by 0 bases and J by 2 bases, with 8 bases between. DNA for the CDR3: TGTGCCAGCAGCCAAGAAATCGGAGCCTACAATGAGCAGTTCTTC. Translated, it gives CASSQEIGAYNEQFF.

The genes are TRBV2 and TRBJ2-2; D may be TRBD1 (5 bases). This CDR3 is 13 amino acids long. The V gene's germline CDR1 is SNHLY and CDR2 FYNNEI. The ends were cut back, 3 bases at V and 7 bases at J, with 9 bases in the middle. CDR3: CASSDKGYGELFF. The CDR3 coding sequence is TGTGCCAGCAGTGATAAGGGGTACGGGGAGCTGTTTTTT. The whole variable domain, remainder taken from reference TRBV2 and TRBJ2-2, is EPEVTQTPSHQVTQMGQEVILRCVPISNHLYFYWYRQILGQKVEFLVSFYNNEISEKSEIFDDQFSVERPDGSNFTLKIRSTKLEDSAMYFCASSDKGYGELFFGEGSRLTVL.

The chain links TRBV20-1 to TRBJ1-4; TRBD1 aligns across 9 bases. Germline values: CDR1 DFQATT, CDR2 SNEGSKA (reference sequence). CDR3 length equals 16 residues. V shed 3 bases, J shed 8 bases, and the junction held 13 bases outside the gene matches. Here the CDR3 DNA reads TGCAGTGCTAGTCTCCTTGGACAGGGGAGAGAAGAAAAACTGTTTTTT. Protein sequence: CSASLLGQGREEKLFF.